What follows are 32 T cell receptor beta chains derived from one specimen sequenced in a study of blood T cells in healthy people across ages. The authors ran a second PCR of roughly 6 to 12 cycles using a sample-barcoded 5' primer and a J-beta primer mix. Each CDR3 protein is one row after TCRdb ran MiXCR on the 5' RACE reads. The repertoire consists of 1.5 million to 2 million distinct CDR3 sequences, with roughly 27% occurring once and the leading ten covering 7.7%. The source material was blood. These receptors were taken from a woman in her 30s in good health.

V is TRBV11-3 and J is TRBJ2-3, with D unresolved. Per the germline V gene, CDR1 is SGHNT and CDR2 is YENEEA. V shed 5 bases and J shed 0 bases, with 21 bases lying between them. This CDR3 is 18 amino acids long. The CDR3 is CASSPNSKKRVSTDTQYF. The CDR3 DNA sequence: TGTGCCAGCAGCCCAAACTCGAAGAAAAGAGTTAGCACAGATACGCAGTATTTT.

This clonotype has a handful of counts. CDR3 in DNA: TGTGCCAGCAGCTGGTTACAGGGGGCAGATACGCAGTATTTT. Translation: CASSWLQGADTQYF. The chain has TRBV7-2 and TRBJ2-3, with TRBD1 matching 8 bases. Germline trimming cut 4 bases from V and 4 bases from J; bases unmatched to any gene: 4. There are 14 residues in the CDR3. From germline, CDR1 is SGHTA and CDR2 FQGNSA. Combining the CDR3 with reference TRBV7-2 and TRBJ2-3 gives the whole variable domain GAGVSQSPSNKVTEKGKDVELRCDPISGHTALYWYRQSLGQGLEFLIYFQGNSAPDKSGLPSDRFSAERTGGSVSTLTIQRTQQEDSAVYLCASSWLQGADTQYFGPGTRLTVL.

V is TRBV14 and J is TRBJ2-5; D is ambiguous. Trimming shortened V by 4 bases and J by 5 bases, and 20 bases separated the two germline ends. Looked up from germline, CDR1 is SGHDN and CDR2 is FVKESK. CDR3 length: 16 residues. CDR3: CASSLWGRGGRETQYF. In DNA, the CDR3 is TGTGCCAGCAGCCTTTGGGGTCGCGGCGGTCGGGAGACCCAGTACTTC. Using reference TRBV14 and TRBJ2-5 for the parts outside the CDR3, the full variable domain is EAGVTQFPSHSVIEKGQTVTLRCDPISGHDNLYWYRRVMGKEIKFLLHFVKESKQDESGMPNNRFLAERTGGTYSTLKVQPAELEDSGVYFCASSLWGRGGRETQYFGPGTRLLVL.

In its sample, this clonotype was seen a few times. The CDR3 is CAARASGWRQYF. The DNA for the CDR3 is TGTGCCGCCAGGGCTAGCGGGTGGAGGCAGTACTTC. The rearrangement joins TRBV30 to TRBJ2-5; 8 nucleotides match TRBD2. The germline V gene encodes CDR1 GTSNPN and CDR2 SVGIG (reference sequence). V lost 8 bases, J lost 11 bases, and 13 bases stayed unmatched. The CDR3 length is 12 residues.

The rearrangement uses TRBV29-1 and TRBJ2-7; D gene uncertain. Trimming took off 3 bases at V and 0 bases at J, with 12 bases between the two ends. Germline CDR1 reads SQVTM; CDR2 reads ANQGSEA. The CDR3 is 14 amino acids. The CDR3: CSVEAARSSYEQYF. The CDR3 DNA is TGCAGCGTTGAGGCGGCACGGAGCTCCTACGAGCAGTACTTC.

Comment on this clonotype: This may arise from a read error, as a much more abundant clone is one base away. This chain connects TRBV5-1 to TRBJ1-2; D is unclear. This CDR3 has 13 amino acids. CDR1 is SGHRS, CDR2 YFSETQ, per germline. CDR3 sequence (DNA): TGCGCCAGCAGCTTGGACATTCTCTATGGCTGCACCTTC. Encoded protein: CASSLDILYGCTF.

This clonotype appeared many times. One junction end disagrees with the germline gene, perhaps due to a read error. The V gene is TRBV7-2, the J gene TRBJ2-3; D may be TRBD2 (6 bases). Germline lookup yields CDR1 SGHTA and CDR2 FQGNSA. The CDR3 contains 14 residues. CDR3 DNA sequence: TGTGCCAGCAGCCTAGCGAGGCTCACAGATACGCAGTATTTT. Translated, it gives CASSLARLTDTQYF.

The V call is TRBV20-1, the J call TRBJ2-5, with 8 bases matching TRBD2. This CDR3 region has 15 residues. The J segment lost 11 bases and the V segment lost 0 bases, leaving 14 bases of the junction unmatched. Germline lookup yields CDR1 DFQATT and CDR2 SNEGSKA (reference sequence). The CDR3 here is CSARDPAGEGNEQYF. In DNA form, the CDR3 reads TGCAGTGCTAGAGATCCAGCGGGAGAGGGTAATGAGCAGTACTTC.

There are a few counts of this clonotype. This could be a read error, since a much larger clone is one nucleotide away. The chain combines TRBV10-3 with TRBJ2-5, with D perhaps matching TRBD2 (6 bases). The germline V gene has CDR1 ENHRY and CDR2 SYGVKD. V lost 6 bases and J lost 3, with 14 bases in between. The CDR3 is made up of 14 amino acids. This CDR3 is CAIREPPGEETQYF. The CDR3 nucleotides are TGTGCCATCAGGGAGCCCCCGGGGGAAGAGACCCAGTACTTC.

The table lists this clonotype with a count of one. This rearrangement joins TRBV10-3 to TRBJ2-4; 9 bases agree with TRBD1. The DNA end favors TRBJ2-7, so the J call may be wrong. The V gene's germline CDR1 is ENHRY and CDR2 SYGVKD. This CDR3 contains 15 residues. CDR3 coding DNA: TGTGCCATCAGTGCCTCCGGGACAGGGTCGGTCGAGCAGTACTTC. As protein: CAISASGTGSVEQYF.

This chain links TRBV6-1 with TRBJ2-7, with D possibly TRBD2 on 6 matching bases. Trimming cost V 2 bases and J 3 bases, with 20 bases left between them. The CDR3 consists of 17 residues. The germline V gene has CDR1 MNHNS and CDR2 SASEGT. The CDR3 bases are TGTGCCAGCAGTGAAAGGGATAAGGGGAGGAGCTTCTACGAGCAGTACTTC. Translating it yields CASSERDKGRSFYEQYF.

The chain recombines TRBV12-3 or TRBV12-4 with TRBJ2-1; 9 bases line up with TRBD2. Trimming removed 5 bases from V and 1 base from J; junction bases left unmatched: 9. The CDR3 totals 17 residues. The CDR3: CASSTSPAGGSYNEQFF. The DNA of the CDR3 is TGTGCCAGCAGTACCTCCCCAGCGGGGGGTTCCTACAATGAGCAGTTCTTC.

This clonotype was recorded a few times. The V call is TRBV7-3, the J call TRBJ2-2; no clear D. Per the germline V gene, CDR1 is SGHTA and CDR2 is FQGTGA. V was trimmed by 5 bases and J by 0 bases, leaving 13 bases between them. The CDR3 consists of 16 residues. The DNA of the CDR3 is TGTGCCAGCAGCGAGCACCTACCTGCGAACACCGGGGAGCTGTTTTTT. This codes for CASSEHLPANTGELFF. Complete variable domain (other parts from reference TRBV7-3 and TRBJ2-2): GAGVSQTPSNKVTEKGKYVELRCDPISGHTALYWYRQSLGQGPEFLIYFQGTGAADDSGLPNDRFFAVRPEGSVSTLKIQRTERGDSAVYLCASSEHLPANTGELFFGEGSRLTVL.

This clonotype was picked up a small number of times. The V and J genes are TRBV5-5 and TRBJ2-1, with 9 bases matching TRBD2. Germline V CDR1 and CDR2: SGHKS, YYEKEE (reference sequence). This CDR3 has 16 amino acids. V gave up 0 bases and J gave up 5 bases; unmatched junction bases: 6. The CDR3 coding sequence is TGTGCCAGCAGCTTGGCGGGCGCTAGCGGGAACAATGAGCAGTTCTTC. Amino acid sequence: CASSLAGASGNNEQFF.

This sequence joins TRBV5-1 and TRBJ2-4; 9 positions match TRBD2. TRBJ2-7 matches the DNA end more closely, so the J call is doubtful. CDR3 size: 18 residues. Germline loops: CDR1 SGHRS, CDR2 YFSETQ. The CDR3 sequence: CASSLRTYDSGSLSEQYF. The CDR3 DNA reads TGCGCCAGCAGCCTGAGGACTTATGATAGCGGGAGTTTATCCGAGCAGTACTTC.

This clonotype appeared a few times. The rearrangement uses TRBV6-2 or TRBV6-3 and TRBJ2-7; no clear D. This CDR3 region has 14 residues. Germline assignment: CDR1 MNHEY and CDR2 SVGEGT. The V and J ends lost 6 bases and 0 bases respectively, with 12 bases between them. The CDR3 DNA sequence: TGTGCCAGCAGCCCTTCTCAAATCTCCTACGAGCAGTACTTC. Its translation is CASSPSQISYEQYF.

There are a few counts of this clonotype. The chain joins TRBV6-5 to TRBJ2-1; D ambiguous. The CDR3 totals 17 residues. Germline V gene sequence: CDR1 MNHEY, CDR2 SVGAGI. Trimming took off 0 bases at V and 0 bases at J, with 12 bases between the two ends. The CDR3 spells CASSYSPGVSSYNEQFF. The CDR3 nucleotides are TGTGCCAGCAGTTACTCCCCTGGTGTAAGCTCCTACAATGAGCAGTTCTTC.

There are a few counts of this clonotype. The chain recombines TRBV20-1 with TRBJ2-5; D gene unclear. Germline CDR1 is DFQATT and CDR2 is SNEGSKA (reference sequence). Trimming left V 6 bases short and J 0 bases short, with 14 bases between. The CDR3 runs 14 residues. CDR3 loop: CSAPIDGYQETQYF. The CDR3 region has the DNA TGCAGTGCACCTATCGACGGATACCAAGAGACCCAGTACTTC.

This CDR3 is CASSLGPTGETQYF. CDR3 in DNA: TGCGCCAGCAGCTTGGGGCCCACGGGGGAGACCCAGTACTTC. V and J are TRBV5-1 and TRBJ2-5; a weak D match, TRBD2 (5 bases). CDR1 is SGHRS, CDR2 YFSETQ, per germline. The ends were cut back, 0 bases at V and 5 bases at J, with 11 bases in the middle. This CDR3 is 14 amino acids long.

This clonotype was recorded at least ten times. The gene calls are TRBV12-5 and TRBJ2-4, with no clear D. Per the germline V gene, CDR1 is LGHNT and CDR2 is FRNRAP. CDR3 length: 15 residues. V dropped 2 bases and J dropped 0 bases, with 8 bases sitting between them. Here the CDR3 DNA reads TGTGCTAGTGGTTTGCCGACGTTAGCCAAAAACATTCAGTACTTC. Protein: CASGLPTLAKNIQYF.

A few counts support this clonotype. V gene TRBV28 combines with J gene TRBJ1-6; no reliable D call. Germline V lookup: CDR1 MDHEN, CDR2 SYDVKM. The CDR3 runs 14 residues. With 3 bases removed from V and 10 bases from J, the gap between germline ends came to 13 bases. DNA of the CDR3: TGTGCCAGCAGTTTCCCAGGAACGGGATCACCCCTCCACTTT. Amino acids: CASSFPGTGSPLHF.

This clonotype has only a few counts. The chain has TRBV20-1 and TRBJ2-7, with 7 bases that match TRBD2. This CDR3 spans 15 amino acids. CDR1 DFQATT and CDR2 SNEGSKA come from the germline V gene (reference sequence). The J segment lost 4 bases and the V segment lost 1 base, leaving 10 bases of the junction unmatched. CDR3 nucleotides: TGCAGTGCTAGAGGTCAACCGGGAGCGGGATACGAGCAGTACTTC. Protein: CSARGQPGAGYEQYF.

Remarks on this clonotype: This may arise from a read error, as a much more abundant clone is one base away. Because the CDR3 is missing its conserved closing phenylalanine or tryptophan, this is likely a read error. The chain links TRBV28 to TRBJ2-7; D not certain. The germline V and J ends were trimmed by 5 bases and 0 bases, with 11 bases remaining between them. Germline CDR1 reads MDHEN; CDR2 reads SYDVKM. The CDR3 covers 14 residues. CDR3 DNA sequence: TGTGCCAGCAGTCTCCACGTCGCCTCCTACGAGCAGTACTGC. Residues: CASSLHVASYEQYC.

This clonotype occurred a few times. The chain links TRBV4-1 to TRBJ2-3; D gene ambiguous. From germline, CDR1 is MGHRA and CDR2 YSYEKL. The CDR3 consists of 15 residues. V dropped 2 bases and J dropped 2 bases, with 11 bases sitting between them. The CDR3 bases are TGCGCCAGCAGCCAAACCGCGCGAACCACAGATACGCAGTATTTT. It yields the protein CASSQTARTTDTQYF.

This clonotype turned up a few times. The J gene is TRBJ1-6, the V gene TRBV5-1; D is perhaps TRBD1 (5 bases). CDR1 and CDR2 (germline): SGHRS, YFSETQ. The length of the CDR3 is 15 residues. V was shortened by 3 bases and J by 6 bases, with 13 bases between the two germline ends. The CDR3 DNA sequence: TGCGCCAGCAGCTCACAGGATTCTATTAATTCACCCCTCCACTTT. Its translation: CASSSQDSINSPLHF.

This clonotype was observed a handful of times. V gene TRBV7-9 combines with J gene TRBJ1-1; D gene unclear. In germline, CDR1 is SEHNR, CDR2 FQNEAQ (reference sequence). V was trimmed by 5 bases and J by 5 bases, leaving 9 bases between them. CDR3 length: 12 residues. In DNA, the CDR3 is TGTGCCAGCAGCCATCCGTTGACTGAAGCTTTCTTT. Translation gives CASSHPLTEAFF.

This clonotype appeared many times. For the CDR3, the DNA is TGCAGCGTTCGGAGGGCCAGGGGGGCAGATACGCAGTATTTT. Translating it yields CSVRRARGADTQYF. This chain connects TRBV29-1 to TRBJ2-3, with D possibly being TRBD1 (7 bases). Germline V lookup: CDR1 SQVTM, CDR2 ANQGSEA. V was trimmed by 5 bases and J by 4 bases, leaving 16 bases between them. CDR3 size: 14 residues.

The V call is TRBV10-3, the J call TRBJ1-5, with D unresolved. The germline CDR1 and CDR2 sequences are ENHRY and SYGVKD. Trimming left V 5 bases short and J 5 bases short, with 13 bases between. The CDR3 loop spans 14 amino acids. CDR3 nucleotide sequence: TGTGCCATCAGTTCACAGCTTGTATATCAGCCCCAGCATTTT. Its translation is CAISSQLVYQPQHF.

The table lists this clonotype with a few counts. This rearrangement joins TRBV2 to TRBJ2-3; a possible D gene is TRBD1 (5 bases). Trimming pared 0 bases from V and 3 bases from J, leaving 7 bases between. The CDR3 contains 14 residues. The germline V gene encodes CDR1 SNHLY and CDR2 FYNNEI. CDR3 sequence (DNA): TGTGCCAGCAGTGAAGCCGCAGGGACAGATACGCAGTATTTT. Translated: CASSEAAGTDTQYF.

This clonotype was detected only a few times. In DNA form, the CDR3 reads TGTGCCAGCAGCCAAGGCCCCGGGACTCCTGATACGCAGTATTTT. Its protein is CASSQGPGTPDTQYF. This chain joins TRBV3-1 and TRBJ2-3, with a tentative D call TRBD2 (6 bases). The CDR3 loop spans 15 amino acids. The germline CDR1 and CDR2 sequences are LGHDT and YNNKEL (reference sequence). The V and J ends lost 1 base and 6 bases respectively, with 14 bases between them.

A word on this clonotype: One end of the junction fails to match germline, which may point to a read error. The gene calls are TRBV5-1 and TRBJ2-2; D may be TRBD1 (6 bases). CDR1 SGHRS and CDR2 YFSETQ come from the germline V gene. The CDR3 sequence is 17 residues long. The CDR3 protein is CVSSSEVAGANTGELFF. The CDR3 DNA reads as TGCGTCAGCAGCAGTGAGGTGGCAGGGGCTAACACCGGGGAGCTGTTTTTT.

This clonotype has a count of ten or more. The chain uses TRBV6-5 and TRBJ2-7; the D gene is possibly TRBD2 (6 bases). The V and J ends lost 0 bases and 0 bases respectively, with 9 bases between them. This CDR3 contains 15 residues. Germline assignment: CDR1 MNHEY and CDR2 SVGAGI. The CDR3 DNA sequence: TGTGCCAGCAGTTACTCGGAGGGCCTCTCCTACGAGCAGTACTTC. Its translation is CASSYSEGLSYEQYF.